This T cell receptor (beta chain) was sequenced during a study of low-dose radiotherapy and immunotherapy resistance in tumors (dated by TCRdb to between 2022 and 2023). Regarding the research as a whole: Cohort 1 received 0.5 Gy per fraction every 2 weeks, with a prescribed total PTV dose of 6.5 Gy. Trial participants were not randomized into treatment groups. Nivolumab and ipilimumab were both given intravenously, with nivolumab at a 240 mg flat dose every two weeks and ipilimumab at 1 mg/kg every six weeks. Intravenous cyclophosphamide at 200 mg/m2 was administered every two weeks, one day ahead of each radiation and immunotherapy administration. The translational analysis covered eight patients: three from the first dose cohort and the first five from the second dose cohort. Aspirin 300 mg was taken orally once daily by patients for four cycles, starting on cycle 1 day 1. Cohort 2 received 1 Gy per fraction every two weeks, with a total of 13 Gy over 26 weeks.

A word on this clonotype: There is no known antigen for this receptor. No much larger clone exists at a distance of one base, and base qualities are not known.

Donors were enrolled in RACIN, a single-arm phase I dose-escalation trial in which nivolumab, ipilimumab, aspirin, low-dose cyclophosphamide and low-dose radiotherapy were combined. Patients with advanced, TIL-negative solid tumors were considered eligible. First-strand cDNA was synthesized using Superscript III and a set of TRAV- and TRBV-specific primers, so that both TCRalpha and TCRbeta chains were covered. An approximately 19-cycle PCR with Phusion amplified the TCRs, pairing a constant-region primer with the adapter that was attached to the V primers. Isolated mRNA was amplified with the MessageAmp II aRNA Amplification Kit, using an approximately 17-hour in vitro transcription at 37°C. The Dynabeads mRNA DIRECT Purification Kit was used to isolate mRNA for TCR sequencing. Indexed Illumina adapters were added in a second Phusion PCR of 25 to 30 cycles, and the PCR products were purified with AMPure XP beads. On the study's bioinformatics: Using custom Perl scripts, TCR sequences that encoded the same protein were pooled, out-of-frame sequences were dropped, and the abundance of each clonotype was calculated. Any TCR sequence supported by only a single read was excluded from analysis. The metrics used to describe the repertoires included Shannon entropy, Gini index, clonality, richness, and the frequency of TCRs shared between repertoires. Clones were called with MiXCR by TCRdb after fastp trimmed the public reads at Q25, and only in-frame beta chains were retained. When rows share a CDR3 protein, they turn into one entry using the most common DNA and genes. These V and J calls rely on TCRdb rather than the paper's analysis. The sample profile shows around 15,000 distinct CDR3 sequences; about 71% of them were found once. The ten largest clones capture less than 6% of the sample.

The sequence came from a human donor with advanced metastatic prostate, ovarian, gallbladder or colorectal cancer (not recorded which). This table probably holds off-target reads from a library built for another chain.

The DNA reads as follows: TGTGCCAGCAGCTTAGCCACTGAAGCTTTCTTT. This encodes CASSLATEAFF. Recombination connected TRBV11-2 to TRBJ1-1, with an unclear D gene assignment. Relative to germline, V is 1 base shorter and J is 4 bases shorter, with 1 base between their ends. CDR1 and CDR2, looked up from the germline V gene, are SGHAT and FQNNGV. The CDR3 contains 11 residues, cysteine and phenylalanine counted. CDR3 DNA only is kept here, 33 bases in frame from base 1.